Listed here are 16 T cell receptor beta chains from one sample, sequenced in a study of control samples from healthy donors and cancer patients. The method was immunoSEQ multiplex PCR; TCRdb's version includes in-frame clones alone and lacks a portion of them. The sample has 130,000 to 150,000 clones; 93% are singletons. Sequencing was done on a sample of blood. The receptors were sampled from a man aged 18 to 29 in good health.

J is TRBJ2-1 and V is TRBV28, with 7 bases identical to TRBD1. CDR1 MDHEN and CDR2 SYDVKM come from the germline V gene. Unmatched junction bases numbered 12, after V lost 6 bases and J lost 4 bases. This CDR3 is built from 16 residues. CDR3 in DNA: TGTGCCAGCAGCTACAACCGGGACAGCCTATACAATGAGCAGTTCTTC. It is translated as CASSYNRDSLYNEQFF.

The J gene is TRBJ1-6, the V gene TRBV19, with 9 bases that match TRBD1. Germline V lookup: CDR1 LNHDA, CDR2 SQIVND (reference sequence). The CDR3 spans 13 residues. The V segment lost 9 bases and the J segment 5 bases; nucleotides outside the gene matches: 2. The CDR3 region has the DNA TGTGCCAGCCGGGACAGGGATAATTCACCCCTCCACTTT. Protein product: CASRDRDNSPLHF. Variable domain in full (rest from reference TRBV19 and TRBJ1-6): DGGITQSPKYLFRKEGQNVTLSCEQNLNHDAMYWYRQDPGQGLRLIYYSQIVNDFQKGDIAEGYSVSREKKESFPLTVTSAQKNPTAFYLCASRDRDNSPLHFGNGTRLTVT.

The V call is TRBV7-9, the J call TRBJ2-7, with D hard to call. There are 12 residues in the CDR3. The ends were cut back, 5 bases at V and 4 bases at J, with 9 bases in the middle. Germline CDR1 and CDR2: SEHNR and FQNEAQ (reference sequence). CDR3 residues: CASSPERYEQYF. DNA for the CDR3: TGTGCCAGCAGCCCCGAGAGGTACGAGCAGTACTTC.

This chain joins TRBV9 and TRBJ1-3; the D is unclear. Germline values: CDR1 SGDLS, CDR2 YYNGEE. V gave up 5 bases and J gave up 2 bases, with 8 bases separating them. This CDR3 has 13 residues. CDR3 nucleotides: TGTGCCAGCAGGTCCGGTACTGGAAACACCATATATTTT. It translates to CASRSGTGNTIYF.

This clone was found once. CDR3: CASSLGLSSGNTIYF. The CDR3 bases are TGTGCCAGCAGCTTAGGACTGAGCTCTGGAAACACCATATATTTT. The chain employs TRBV7-2 and TRBJ1-3; D gene unclear. The CDR3 runs 15 residues. Germline CDR1 and CDR2: SGHTA and FQGNSA. V lost 1 base to trimming and J lost 0 bases, with 7 bases between them.

The chain couples TRBV9 to TRBJ2-7; tentatively, D is TRBD2 (5 bases). The CDR3 is made up of 16 amino acids. Germline V gene sequence: CDR1 SGDLS, CDR2 YYNGEE. V dropped 4 bases and J dropped 0 bases, with 17 bases sitting between them. CDR3 in amino acids: CASSRGGLGNSYEQYF. The CDR3 region has the DNA TGTGCCAGCAGCAGAGGAGGACTCGGCAACTCCTACGAGCAGTACTTC.

The rearrangement joins TRBV28 to TRBJ1-1; possibly TRBD1 for D (5 bases). Trimming took off 5 bases at V and 1 base at J, with 20 bases between the two ends. Germline-derived CDR1 and CDR2 are MDHEN and SYDVKM. The length of the CDR3 is 17 residues. CDR3 DNA: TGTGCCAGCAGTCCTCCGCGGAGGGGTCATTGGAACACTGAAGCTTTCTTT. Translated, it gives CASSPPRRGHWNTEAFF.

The chain recombines TRBV27 with TRBJ2-3; 14 bases are shared with TRBD2. This CDR3 spans 17 amino acids. CDR1 is MNHEY and CDR2 is SMNVEV in the germline V gene (reference sequence). Germline trimming cut 5 bases from V and 4 bases from J; bases unmatched to any gene: 8. The CDR3 here is CASSPIGLAGGADTQYF. The CDR3 bases are TGTGCCAGCAGTCCAATCGGACTAGCGGGAGGAGCAGATACGCAGTATTTT.

The V call is TRBV6-2 or TRBV6-3, the J call TRBJ2-1, with 7 bases that match TRBD2. Trimming removed 0 bases from V and 9 bases from J; junction bases left unmatched: 5. The CDR3 is 14 amino acids. The germline CDR1 and CDR2 sequences are MNHEY and SVGEGT. Here the CDR3 reads CASSYSRLATEQFF. DNA of the CDR3: TGTGCCAGCAGTTACTCTAGACTAGCAACTGAGCAGTTCTTC.

The CDR3 region has the DNA TGTGCCAGCAGCTTAGATAGACAGCCAAGACCCTACGAGCAGTACTTC. Translated, it gives CASSLDRQPRPYEQYF. The chain uses TRBV11-2 and TRBJ2-7; a possible D gene is TRBD1 (5 bases). Trimming took 0 bases from V and 2 from J, leaving 14 bases between them. This CDR3 has 16 residues. Per the germline V gene, CDR1 is SGHAT and CDR2 is FQNNGV. Using reference TRBV11-2 and TRBJ2-7 for the parts outside the CDR3, the full variable domain is EAGVAQSPRYKIIEKRQSVAFWCNPISGHATLYWYQQILGQGPKLLIQFQNNGVVDDSQLPKDRFSAERLKGVDSTLKIQPAKLEDSAVYLCASSLDRQPRPYEQYFGPGTRLTVT.

The rearrangement joins TRBV5-1 to TRBJ1-1; the D gene is possibly TRBD1 (6 bases). CDR3 size: 14 residues. CDR1 SGHRS and CDR2 YFSETQ come from the germline V gene. V was pared by 1 base and J by 5 bases, with 12 bases between. The CDR3, as DNA: TGCGCCAGCAGCTTGATGGGGGCTGGTACTGAAGCTTTCTTT. Translating it yields CASSLMGAGTEAFF.

This clone showed up just once. V usage is TRBV2 and J usage is TRBJ2-7; D call uncertain. The germline gives CDR1 SNHLY, CDR2 FYNNEI. V was shortened by 7 bases and J by 0 bases, with 10 bases between the two germline ends. CDR3 length: 13 residues. CDR3 protein: CASIVDNSYEQYF. CDR3 nucleotide sequence: TGTGCCAGCATTGTGGATAACTCCTACGAGCAGTACTTC.

The chain uses TRBV6-5 and TRBJ1-5; D unresolved. The germline V gene has CDR1 MNHEY and CDR2 SVGAGI. V was trimmed by 4 bases and J by 4 bases, leaving 14 bases between them. The CDR3 runs 15 residues. CDR3 protein: CASSSYPLWNQPQHF. The CDR3 region has the DNA TGTGCCAGCAGTTCGTACCCGTTATGGAATCAGCCCCAGCATTTT.

This clone appeared once. The J gene is TRBJ2-5, the V gene TRBV28; D uncertain. This CDR3 comprises 11 residues. The V gene lost 6 bases and the J gene lost 0 bases, with 2 bases spanning the gap. Germline V gene lookup returns CDR1 MDHEN and CDR2 SYDVKM. The CDR3 loop is CASRYQETQYF. The DNA of the CDR3 is TGTGCCAGCAGGTACCAAGAGACCCAGTACTTC.

The V call is TRBV5-6, the J call TRBJ2-3, with unresolved D. From germline, CDR1 is SGHDT and CDR2 YYEEEE. V was shortened by 4 bases and J by 8 bases, with 11 bases between the two germline ends. CDR3 length equals 12 residues. CDR3 in DNA: TGTGCCAGCAGCCGGAGCATGGCTACGCAGTATTTT. It specifies CASSRSMATQYF.

The chain combines TRBV19 with TRBJ1-2; no firm D call. V dropped 1 base and J dropped 2 bases, with 11 bases sitting between them. This CDR3 is 15 amino acids long. Looked up from germline, CDR1 is LNHDA and CDR2 is SQIVND (reference sequence). The CDR3 region has the DNA TGTGCCAGTAGTATAGTTAAGGGTTGGAACTATGGCTACACCTTC. Encoded protein: CASSIVKGWNYGYTF.